The 28 T cell receptor beta chains below were found in one sample sequenced in a study of blood T cell repertoires in COVID-19. Profiled with immunoSEQ multiplex PCR; TCRdb holds only in-frame clones, not every one. Here the sample spans hundreds of thousands of clones, 85% to 90% being singletons. Sequenced sample: PBMCs or T cells enriched from blood (not recorded which). These receptors all come from an older woman in a cohort exposed to, infected with or recovered from COVID-19 (not recorded which).

The rearrangement links TRBV30 to TRBJ2-7; TRBD2 aligns across 8 bases. From germline, CDR1 is GTSNPN and CDR2 SVGIG (reference sequence). The CDR3 sequence is 16 residues long. With 4 bases clipped from V and 3 bases from J, the junction kept 14 bases outside the gene matches. Here the CDR3 reads CAWKGLAGPSIYEQYF. Written as DNA, the CDR3 is TGTGCCTGGAAGGGCCTAGCGGGTCCCTCTATCTACGAGCAGTACTTC.

The chain links TRBV11-2 to TRBJ2-1; 12 bases map to TRBD2. The CDR3 consists of 18 residues. V was clipped by 0 bases and J by 4 bases; unmatched bases: 7. Germline V gene data show CDR1 as SGHAT and CDR2 as FQNNGV. CDR3 region: CASSLDWLAGGGYNEQFF. The CDR3 DNA reads TGTGCCAGCAGCTTAGATTGGCTAGCGGGAGGGGGTTACAATGAGCAGTTCTTC.

The chain joins TRBV28 to TRBJ1-4; D is uncertain. The germline V gene encodes CDR1 MDHEN and CDR2 SYDVKM. Trimming shortened V by 3 bases and J by 7 bases, and 3 bases separated the two germline ends. This CDR3 region has 11 residues. Here the CDR3 reads CASSFGEKLFF. DNA for the CDR3: TGTGCCAGCAGTTTCGGTGAAAAACTGTTTTTT.

The V gene is TRBV24-1, the J gene TRBJ1-2; tentative D call: TRBD1 (5 bases). Germline V gene data show CDR1 as KGHDR and CDR2 as SFDVKD. The CDR3 spans 13 residues. The V end was cut by 6 bases, the J end by 2 bases, with 9 bases between. CDR3 in amino acids: CATSMGGNYGYTF. CDR3 in DNA: TGTGCCACCAGTATGGGGGGAAACTATGGCTACACCTTC.

This chain links TRBV15 with TRBJ1-4, with D possibly being TRBD1 (6 bases). V was shortened by 1 base and J by 8 bases, with 17 bases between the two germline ends. The CDR3 spans 16 residues. The V gene's germline CDR1 is LNHNV and CDR2 YYDKDF (reference sequence). The CDR3 bases are TGTGCCACCAGCAGAGGCAGAGCACAGGGAAGCGAAAAACTGTTTTTT. This gives the protein CATSRGRAQGSEKLFF.

The rearrangement uses TRBV6-4 and TRBJ2-1; 11 bases map to TRBD2. Unmatched junction bases numbered 5, after V lost 6 bases and J lost 7 bases. Germline V gene lookup returns CDR1 MRHNA and CDR2 SNTAGT. CDR3 size: 14 residues. CDR3 DNA sequence: TGTGCCAGCAGCATAGCGGGAGGGACGAATGAGCAGTTCTTC. Translated, it gives CASSIAGGTNEQFF.

This rearrangement joins TRBV15 to TRBJ2-7; 11 bases fit TRBD2. J gave up 6 bases and V 5 bases, and 12 bases lay outside the gene matches. Germline-derived CDR1 and CDR2 are LNHNV and YYDKDF (reference sequence). The CDR3 is 16 residues long. This CDR3 reads CATSPRRLAGGLEQYF. DNA of the CDR3: TGTGCCACCAGCCCTCGGCGGCTAGCGGGAGGTCTCGAGCAGTACTTC.

The chain combines TRBV5-8 with TRBJ1-5; possibly TRBD1 for D (6 bases). Deletions cut 0 bases from V and 6 bases from J, with 10 bases between. Germline CDR1 and CDR2: SGHTS and YDEGEE. The CDR3 sequence is 14 residues long. CDR3 bases: TGTGCCAGCAGCTTGGTTGGGGGCGGTCAGCCCCAGCATTTT. It translates to CASSLVGGGQPQHF.

This rearrangement joins TRBV19 to TRBJ2-5; D not certain. The germline V and J ends were trimmed by 3 bases and 5 bases, with 4 bases remaining between them. This CDR3 is 11 amino acids long. Germline V gives CDR1 LNHDA, CDR2 SQIVND (reference sequence). In DNA, the CDR3 is TGTGCCAGTAGTATCAGGGAGACCCAGTACTTC. Translating gives CASSIRETQYF.

This rearrangement joins TRBV5-1 to TRBJ2-7; 14 bases map to TRBD2. Germline CDR1 and CDR2: SGHRS and YFSETQ. CDR3 size: 15 residues. V dropped 0 bases and J dropped 7; count of bases not matched to a gene: 3. This CDR3 reads CASSLEGLAGEEQYF. In nucleotides, the CDR3 is TGCGCCAGCAGCTTGGAGGGACTAGCGGGAGAGGAGCAGTACTTC.

The chain couples TRBV27 to TRBJ1-5, with TRBD1 matching over 9 bases. From germline, CDR1 is MNHEY and CDR2 SMNVEV (reference sequence). CDR3 length: 18 amino acids. V lost 4 bases to trimming and J lost 0 bases; unmatched junction nucleotides: 10. CDR3 sequence: CASSSKGTGTYSNQPQHF. CDR3 DNA: TGTGCCAGCAGTTCCAAAGGGACAGGGACGTATAGCAATCAGCCCCAGCATTTT.

V is TRBV9 and J is TRBJ2-3; tentative D call: TRBD1 (6 bases). Germline assignment: CDR1 SGDLS and CDR2 YYNGEE. The CDR3 has 15 amino acids. The V end lost 4 bases, the J end lost 4 bases, and 16 bases lay between the germline ends. The CDR3 loop reads CASSPKRGWADTQYF. The CDR3 nucleotides are TGTGCCAGCAGCCCAAAGAGGGGGTGGGCAGATACGCAGTATTTT.

The chain is built from TRBV4-1 and TRBJ2-3; 11 bases map to TRBD2. The CDR3 has 17 residues. With V trimmed by 2 bases and J by 4 bases, 8 bases remained unmatched. Germline V gene lookup returns CDR1 MGHRA and CDR2 YSYEKL. This CDR3 reads CASSQLTSGSLADTQYF. CDR3 bases: TGCGCCAGCAGCCAACTAACTAGCGGGAGTCTCGCAGATACGCAGTATTTT.

The chain uses TRBV7-3 and TRBJ2-1, with a possible D match to TRBD1 (5 bases). Trimming cost V 7 bases and J 3 bases, with 19 bases left between them. The germline gives CDR1 SGHTA, CDR2 FQGTGA. This CDR3 has 16 residues. Here the CDR3 reads CASNLGQGDIYNEQFF. The CDR3 DNA sequence: TGTGCCAGCAACCTGGGGCAGGGTGATATCTACAATGAGCAGTTCTTC.

The chain couples TRBV20-1 to TRBJ2-3; 8 bases map to TRBD2. This CDR3 is 14 amino acids long. With V trimmed by 3 bases and J by 5 bases, 7 bases remained unmatched. Germline-derived CDR1 and CDR2 are DFQATT and SNEGSKA (reference sequence). The CDR3 DNA follows: TGCAGTGCTAGTGGCAGCGGGAGAAGAGATACGCAGTATTTT. Amino acid sequence: CSASGSGRRDTQYF.

The chain employs TRBV29-1 and TRBJ1-1; a possible D gene is TRBD1 (6 bases). CDR1 is SQVTM and CDR2 is ANQGSEA in the germline V gene. The CDR3 totals 13 residues. Trimming took 7 bases from V and 4 from J, leaving 16 bases between them. CDR3 sequence reads: CSGNRAGSTEAFF. The DNA of the CDR3 is TGCAGCGGCAACAGGGCCGGTAGCACTGAAGCTTTCTTT.

The chain joins TRBV9 to TRBJ2-1; possible D gene TRBD2, 5 bases. Germline-derived CDR1 and CDR2 are SGDLS and YYNGEE. The CDR3 has 13 residues. Trimming cost V 3 bases and J 6 bases, with 10 bases left between them. The CDR3 DNA is TGTGCCAGCAGCGCACAGCGGATCAATGAGCAGTTCTTC. This translates into CASSAQRINEQFF.

The chain uses TRBV3-1 (or the pseudogene TRBV3-2) and TRBJ2-1; 8 positions match TRBD1. The length of the CDR3 is 16 residues. The V gene end was trimmed by 2 bases and the J gene end by 4 bases; junction bases not matched to a gene: 7. Germline loops: CDR1 LGHDT, CDR2 YNNKEL (reference sequence). This chain's CDR3 is CASSQWTGLTYNEQFF. CDR3 coding DNA: TGTGCCAGCAGCCAATGGACAGGGTTGACGTACAATGAGCAGTTCTTC.

The rearrangement uses TRBV11-3 and TRBJ2-1; tentative D call: TRBD1 (6 bases). Trimming stripped 0 bases from V and 7 bases from J, with 10 bases between. Germline V gene data show CDR1 as SGHNT and CDR2 as YENEEA. CDR3 length: 14 residues. The CDR3 spells CASSLDMQGNEQFF. For the CDR3, the DNA is TGTGCCAGCAGCTTAGATATGCAGGGGAATGAGCAGTTCTTC. The full variable domain, with the rest looked up from reference TRBV11-3 and TRBJ2-1, is EAGVVQSPRYKIIEKKQPVAFWCNPISGHNTLYWYLQNLGQGPELLIRYENEEAVDDSQLPKDRFSAERLKGVDSTLKIQPAELGDSAVYLCASSLDMQGNEQFFGPGTRLTVL.

The chain couples TRBV11-2 to TRBJ2-3; D gene uncertain. The germline CDR1 and CDR2 sequences are SGHAT and FQNNGV. V lost 5 bases to trimming and J lost 3 bases, with 3 bases between them. The CDR3 is 11 amino acids. The CDR3 region has the DNA TGTGCCAGCAGCCAAACAGATACGCAGTATTTT. This sequence encodes CASSQTDTQYF.

The chain couples TRBV3-1 (or the pseudogene TRBV3-2) to TRBJ2-7; D uncertain. The CDR3 is made up of 16 amino acids. V gave up 1 base and J gave up 0 bases, with 13 bases separating them. Germline V gene data show CDR1 as LGHDT and CDR2 as YNNKEL (reference sequence). Here the CDR3 reads CASSQGLSLSSYEQYF. CDR3 sequence (DNA): TGTGCCAGCAGCCAAGGTTTGTCCCTGAGCTCCTACGAGCAGTACTTC.

The V gene is TRBV6-1, the J gene TRBJ1-2; D possibly corresponds to TRBD1 (5 bases). CDR3 length: 12 residues. Per the germline V gene, CDR1 is MNHNS and CDR2 is SASEGT. Between the trimmed V and J ends, which lost 3 bases and 6 bases, there was a span of 8 bases. The CDR3 nucleotides are TGTGCCAGCAGTGAGCAGGGCCATGGCTACACCTTC. Protein sequence: CASSEQGHGYTF.

V usage is TRBV11-2 and J usage is TRBJ2-1; possibly TRBD2 for D (6 bases). The CDR3 totals 15 residues. CDR1 and CDR2 (germline): SGHAT, FQNNGV. V gave up 4 bases and J gave up 3 bases, with 13 bases separating them. The CDR3 nucleotides read TGTGCCAGCAGCTCACAATCGACTAGCTACAATGAGCAGTTCTTC. Its protein product is CASSSQSTSYNEQFF.

CDR3 residues: CASSRDRGRAGELFF. The CDR3 DNA is TGTGCCAGCAGCCGGGACAGGGGAAGGGCCGGGGAGCTGTTTTTT. The rearrangement uses TRBV27 and TRBJ2-2; TRBD1 aligns across 10 bases. Germline-derived CDR1 and CDR2 are MNHEY and SMNVEV (reference sequence). Trimming cost V 6 bases and J 6 bases; bases outside gene matches: 7. The CDR3 has 15 residues.

The V and J genes are TRBV11-2 and TRBJ2-7; TRBD1 agrees at 7 bases. The trim removed 0 bases at V and 3 bases at J, leaving 5 bases unmatched. The CDR3 is 15 amino acids. Germline assignment: CDR1 SGHAT and CDR2 FQNNGV. Written as DNA, the CDR3 is TGTGCCAGCAGCTTAGAGACAGGGAGATTCTACGAGCAGTACTTC. It specifies CASSLETGRFYEQYF.

The chain carries TRBV19 and TRBJ2-7; 8 bases agree with TRBD1. Germline assignment: CDR1 LNHDA and CDR2 SQIVND (reference sequence). This CDR3 region has 15 residues. The junction had 5 bases not matched to a gene; V was cut back by 4 bases and J by 0 bases. The CDR3, as DNA: TGTGCCAGTAGTACCCGGGACAGGCCCTCCTACGAGCAGTACTTC. It encodes CASSTRDRPSYEQYF.

The chain combines TRBV28 with TRBJ2-4; 7 positions match TRBD1. The V gene end was trimmed by 5 bases and the J gene end by 0 bases; junction bases not matched to a gene: 4. CDR1 is MDHEN, CDR2 SYDVKM, per germline. The CDR3 is made up of 15 amino acids. The CDR3: CASSTGQLAKNIQYF. The CDR3 nucleotides are TGTGCCAGCAGTACGGGACAGCTAGCCAAAAACATTCAGTACTTC. The full variable domain, with the rest looked up from reference TRBV28 and TRBJ2-4, is DVKVTQSSRYLVKRTGEKVFLECVQDMDHENMFWYRQDPGLGLRLIYFSYDVKMKEKGDIPEGYSVSREKKERFSLILESASTNQTSMYLCASSTGQLAKNIQYFGAGTRLSVL.

The V gene is TRBV13, the J gene TRBJ2-6, with a weak D call TRBD1 (5 bases). CDR1 is PRHDT, CDR2 FYEKMQ, per germline (reference sequence). Trimming pared 1 base from V and 0 bases from J, leaving 22 bases between. CDR3 length: 21 amino acids. CDR3 region: CASSLVSDSASIFSGANVLTF. CDR3 sequence (DNA): TGTGCCAGCAGCTTAGTCTCCGACAGTGCCTCCATATTCTCTGGGGCCAACGTCCTGACTTTC.